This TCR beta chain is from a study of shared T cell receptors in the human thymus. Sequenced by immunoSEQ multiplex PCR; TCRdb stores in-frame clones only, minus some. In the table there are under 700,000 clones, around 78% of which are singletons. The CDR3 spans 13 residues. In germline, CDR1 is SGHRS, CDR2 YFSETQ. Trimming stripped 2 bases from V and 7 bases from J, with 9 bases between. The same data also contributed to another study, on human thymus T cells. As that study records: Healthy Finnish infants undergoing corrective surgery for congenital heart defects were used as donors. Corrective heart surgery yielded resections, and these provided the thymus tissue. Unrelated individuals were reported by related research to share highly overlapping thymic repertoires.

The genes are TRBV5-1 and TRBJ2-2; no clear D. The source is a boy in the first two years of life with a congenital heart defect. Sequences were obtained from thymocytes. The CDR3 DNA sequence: TGCGCCAGCAGCTTTCGGAGTGGCGGGGAGCTGTTTTTT. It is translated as CASSFRSGGELFF.